The next 22 T cell receptor beta chains were all read from a single sample in a study of blood T cell repertoires in COVID-19. The data were produced by immunoSEQ multiplex PCR, yet TCRdb's version contains in-frame clones alone and is incomplete. The sample contains around 140,000 clones, 80% to 90% of which appear only once. Sequencing input: peripheral blood. The origin of the receptors is a man in his sixties with active or convalescent COVID-19.

This chain links TRBV11-2 with TRBJ2-7, with 10 bases that match TRBD2. The CDR3 loop spans 15 amino acids. J gave up 4 bases and V 5 bases, and 8 bases lay outside the gene matches. Germline V gene sequence: CDR1 SGHAT, CDR2 FQNNGV. For the CDR3, the DNA is TGTGCCAGCAGCACCCCTAGCGGGAGACGGTACGAGCAGTACTTC. It translates to CASSTPSGRRYEQYF.

V is TRBV2 and J is TRBJ1-5, with TRBD1 matching over 7 bases. In germline, CDR1 is SNHLY, CDR2 FYNNEI. Losses at the gene ends were 5 bases for V and 6 bases for J; bases not matched to a gene: 7. This CDR3 has 14 residues. The DNA for the CDR3 is TGTGCCAGCAGTCTTGACAGGGTTAGTCAGCCCCAGCATTTT. Amino acids: CASSLDRVSQPQHF.

The chain couples TRBV5-5 to TRBJ1-1, with 10 nucleotides matching TRBD1. Germline CDR1 reads SGHKS; CDR2 reads YYEKEE (reference sequence). This CDR3 contains 15 residues. V was pared by 2 bases and J by 4 bases, with 5 bases of the junction left unmatched. CDR3 DNA sequence: TGTGCCAGCAGCTTCCCCGGGACAGGGGCCACTGAAGCTTTCTTT. Translation: CASSFPGTGATEAFF.

DNA for the CDR3: TGTGCCAGCAGCGGAATAGCGGGAGCCCACACCGGGGAGCTGTTTTTT. Encoded protein: CASSGIAGAHTGELFF. This chain links TRBV27 with TRBJ2-2, with 9 positions matching TRBD2. The junction had 8 bases not matched to a gene; V was cut back by 6 bases and J by 3 bases. This CDR3 spans 16 amino acids. Germline V lookup: CDR1 MNHEY, CDR2 SMNVEV (reference sequence).

The V call is TRBV7-9, the J call TRBJ2-7; D unresolved. V lost 5 bases and J 3 bases, leaving 5 bases between the germline ends. Germline V lookup: CDR1 SEHNR, CDR2 FQNEAQ (reference sequence). This CDR3 has 11 residues. CDR3 in DNA: TGTGCCAGCAGCCCCGTCTACGAGCAGTACTTC. This sequence encodes CASSPVYEQYF.

V gene TRBV7-2 combines with J gene TRBJ1-5, with unresolved D. Trimming stripped 5 bases from V and 1 base from J, with 12 bases between. This CDR3 has 15 amino acids. Germline V lookup: CDR1 SGHTA, CDR2 FQGNSA. The CDR3: CASSPRGFSNQPQHF. CDR3 sequence (DNA): TGTGCCAGCAGCCCCCGCGGGTTCAGCAATCAGCCCCAGCATTTT.

The chain recombines TRBV25-1 with TRBJ1-2; 9 positions match TRBD1. The CDR3 is 15 amino acids. J lost 4 bases, V lost 5 bases, and 8 bases had no gene match. The germline gives CDR1 MGHDK, CDR2 SYGVNS. CDR3: CASSTPGTGLYGYTF. The CDR3 nucleotides are TGTGCCAGCAGTACGCCCGGGACAGGGCTCTATGGCTACACCTTC.

The chain uses TRBV6-5 and TRBJ2-7, with D possibly TRBD1 on 5 matching bases. The CDR3 contains 13 residues. CDR1 MNHEY and CDR2 SVGAGI come from the germline V gene. The V and J ends lost 5 bases and 3 bases respectively, with 11 bases between them. CDR3 protein: CASSRSQGYEQYF. The CDR3 DNA reads TGTGCCAGCAGTCGGAGCCAGGGCTACGAGCAGTACTTC.

The chain combines TRBV19 with TRBJ1-4; the match to TRBD1 covers 7 bases. The trim removed 5 bases at V and 0 bases at J, leaving 0 bases unmatched. The germline V gene has CDR1 LNHDA and CDR2 SQIVND (reference sequence). CDR3 length: 14 amino acids. The CDR3 reads CASSGTATNEKLFF. As DNA, the CDR3 is TGTGCCAGTAGTGGGACAGCAACTAATGAAAAACTGTTTTTT.

This sequence joins TRBV6-1 and TRBJ2-4; tentative D call: TRBD2 (6 bases). CDR3 length: 18 amino acids. The germline gives CDR1 MNHNS, CDR2 SASEGT. Trimming stripped 2 bases from V and 1 base from J, with 18 bases between. In DNA, the CDR3 is TGTGCCAGCAGTGAATCGGGGGTTGGTAGTAGGGCCAAAAACATTCAGTACTTC. This translates into CASSESGVGSRAKNIQYF.

The chain carries TRBV11-2 and TRBJ2-7; 7 positions match TRBD2. Germline V gene lookup returns CDR1 SGHAT and CDR2 FQNNGV. The CDR3 spans 15 residues. Unmatched junction bases numbered 14, after V lost 6 bases and J lost 6 bases. The CDR3 spells CASSPTGGGASEQYF. The CDR3 DNA sequence: TGTGCCAGCAGTCCTACCGGGGGAGGGGCGAGCGAGCAGTACTTC.

The chain employs TRBV5-4 and TRBJ1-1; 7 bases match TRBD1. The CDR3 has 15 residues. Germline CDR1 and CDR2: SGHNT and YYREEE (reference sequence). Trimming at V came to 0 bases and at J to 3 bases, leaving 5 bases not matched to a gene. Here the CDR3 reads CASSLAQGIDTEAFF. CDR3 in DNA: TGTGCCAGCAGCTTGGCACAGGGGATAGACACTGAAGCTTTCTTT.

The rearrangement links TRBV18 to TRBJ2-7, with a weak D call TRBD2 (5 bases). The V and J ends lost 4 bases and 0 bases respectively, with 10 bases between them. The CDR3 loop spans 14 amino acids. Germline lookup yields CDR1 KGHSH and CDR2 LQKENI. DNA of the CDR3: TGTGCCAGCTCACTATCGGACTCCTCCTACGAGCAGTACTTC. It encodes CASSLSDSSYEQYF.

This chain connects TRBV21-1 to TRBJ1-2; the table's TRBD1 call for D was not verified on the DNA. TRBV21-1 is shown as a pseudogene. The CDR3 length is 15 residues. DNA of the CDR3: TGTGCCAGCAGCAAAGTACAACAGGGCGTTTCCGGCTACACCTTC. It yields the protein CASSKVQQGVSGYTF.

This sequence joins TRBV7-9 and TRBJ2-7, with D perhaps matching TRBD1 (5 bases). Trimming removed 6 bases from V and 3 bases from J, with 15 bases in between. The CDR3 has 14 residues. Germline CDR1 and CDR2: SEHNR and FQNEAQ (reference sequence). The CDR3 DNA sequence: TGTGCCAGCAGTTCAGACAGTTCCAGCTACGAGCAGTACTTC. It specifies CASSSDSSSYEQYF.

This clone is a singleton in its sample. The V and J genes are TRBV18 and TRBJ2-5; 7 bases are a match to TRBD1. The germline V gene has CDR1 KGHSH and CDR2 LQKENI. V was pared by 3 bases and J by 1 base, with 2 bases of the junction left unmatched. CDR3 length: 14 amino acids. CDR3 residues: CASSPGQIQETQYF. The CDR3, as DNA: TGTGCCAGCTCACCGGGACAGATCCAAGAGACCCAGTACTTC.

Notes on this clone: The same CDR3 can be traced to other DNA sequences in this sample. The CDR3 reads CASSLGLAYEQYF. CDR3 sequence (DNA): TGTGCCAGCAGTTTAGGACTGGCCTACGAGCAGTACTTC. The chain recombines TRBV27 with TRBJ2-7, with D maybe TRBD2 (5 bases). Germline V lookup: CDR1 MNHEY, CDR2 SMNVEV (reference sequence). The CDR3 has 13 amino acids. Trimming cost V 2 bases and J 2 bases, with 7 bases left between them.

The genes are TRBV3-1 (or the pseudogene TRBV3-2) and TRBJ1-1, with 7 bases aligning to TRBD1. The V gene end was trimmed by 4 bases and the J gene end by 4 bases; junction bases not matched to a gene: 6. Germline V lookup: CDR1 LGHDT, CDR2 YNNKEL (reference sequence). This CDR3 has 14 amino acids. CDR3 residues: CASSPSRGSTEAFF. As DNA, the CDR3 is TGTGCCAGCAGCCCCTCCAGGGGGTCCACTGAAGCTTTCTTT.

The chain recombines TRBV7-9 with TRBJ2-2, with a possible D match to TRBD1 (6 bases). The germline V gene has CDR1 SEHNR and CDR2 FQNEAQ (reference sequence). V was pared by 5 bases and J by 1 base, with 14 bases between. This CDR3 region has 16 residues. The CDR3 is CASSPHPTGNTGELFF. In DNA form, the CDR3 reads TGTGCCAGCAGCCCCCACCCGACAGGGAACACCGGGGAGCTGTTTTTT.

The chain has TRBV14 and TRBJ2-2; the D gene is possibly TRBD2 (6 bases). Trimming stripped 4 bases from V and 3 bases from J, with 12 bases between. From germline, CDR1 is SGHDN and CDR2 FVKESK. This CDR3 region has 15 residues. CDR3 sequence reads: CASSPQGGYTGELFF. DNA for the CDR3: TGTGCCAGCAGCCCTCAGGGAGGTTACACCGGGGAGCTGTTTTTT.

DNA for the CDR3: TGTGCCAGCAGCGAGCTACCGGGAGGTTCCAATGAGCAGTTCTTC. This sequence encodes CASSELPGGSNEQFF. The rearrangement joins TRBV7-3 to TRBJ2-1, with TRBD2 identical over 7 bases. After removal of 5 bases from V and 6 bases from J, the junction contained 10 bases not matched to a gene. CDR1 is SGHTA, CDR2 FQGTGA, per germline. This CDR3 contains 15 residues.

This chain joins TRBV4-1 and TRBJ1-3; D might be TRBD1 (5 bases). V was trimmed by 1 base and J by 2 bases, leaving 27 bases between them. Germline V CDR1 and CDR2: MGHRA, YSYEKL. CDR3 length: 21 amino acids. The CDR3 DNA reads as TGCGCCAGCAGCCAAGCGGGGGTCCGGGCCCCTATGGTTACAACTGGAAACACCATATATTTT. It encodes CASSQAGVRAPMVTTGNTIYF.